This T cell receptor beta chain stems from a study of T-cell memory formation after mild COVID-19. This CDR3 spans 14 amino acids. Germline CDR1 and CDR2: GTSNPN and SVGIG (reference sequence). With 4 bases removed from V and 3 bases from J, the gap between germline ends came to 13 bases. The table lists this clonotype with a few counts. 5'RACE with constant-segment primers built TCRalpha and TCRbeta cDNA libraries with UMIs. One entry per CDR3 protein results from TCRdb running MiXCR on the 5' RACE reads. The table lists about 620,000 distinct CDR3 sequences, about 20% of them singletons, with around 12% in the top ten.

The chain uses TRBV30 and TRBJ2-1; weak D call: TRBD1 (5 bases). The origin of this receptor is an adult woman who had mild COVID-19 (a few samples of this study predate the infection). Cell type and time point are not known. The sequencing sample was made of PBMCs or a T cell subset sorted from them (not recorded which). As DNA, the CDR3 is TGTGCCTGGACAGACAGTGGCTTCTACAATGAGCAGTTCTTC. Protein: CAWTDSGFYNEQFF.